These 19 T cell receptor beta chains were all obtained from the same sample, sequenced in a study of identical twins. TCRdb independently ran MiXCR on the 5' RACE reads; one entry per CDR3 protein. The table lists around 530,000 distinct CDR3 sequences, over 12% of them singletons. This sample was shared with a second study, whose subject was yellow fever vaccine responses in identical twins.

The sample consisted of CD4+ T cells sorted from blood. The origin of the receptors is a woman aged 18-29 years in good health.

This clonotype occurred a few times. V is TRBV6-1 and J is TRBJ2-2; 8 bases align to TRBD2. The CDR3 runs 14 residues. With V trimmed by 6 bases and J by 4 bases, 4 bases remained unmatched. Germline CDR1 MNHNS, CDR2 SASEGT. CDR3 region: CASRAGGSTGELFF. CDR3 bases: TGTGCCAGCAGGGCGGGGGGCAGCACCGGGGAGCTGTTTTTT.

The rearrangement uses TRBV27 and TRBJ2-1; possible D gene TRBD2, 7 bases. The CDR3 runs 15 residues. Germline loops: CDR1 MNHEY, CDR2 SMNVEV (reference sequence). V was clipped by 5 bases and J by 5 bases, with 16 bases between them. CDR3 residues: CASSPVGGGHNEQFF. DNA for the CDR3: TGTGCCAGCAGTCCCGTGGGGGGGGGGCACAATGAGCAGTTCTTC.

This clonotype was counted between two and nine times. CDR3 sequence reads: CATSDSRGADEQFF. The CDR3 nucleotides are TGTGCCACCAGTGATTCCCGGGGGGCCGATGAGCAGTTCTTC. V gene TRBV24-1 combines with J gene TRBJ2-1; a weak D match, TRBD2 (7 bases). The CDR3 consists of 14 residues. Germline CDR1 is KGHDR and CDR2 is SFDVKD. V shed 2 bases and J shed 8 bases, with 12 bases lying between them.

The rearrangement links TRBV7-3 to TRBJ2-3; tentative D call: TRBD1 (6 bases). Germline assignment: CDR1 SGHTA and CDR2 FQGTGA. The V gene lost 6 bases and the J gene lost 2 bases, with 12 bases spanning the gap. The CDR3 is 14 residues long. In DNA, the CDR3 is TGTGCCAGCAGAACAGGGAGATACACAGATACGCAGTATTTT. Translated, it gives CASRTGRYTDTQYF.

This chain connects TRBV2 to TRBJ2-1; 8 bases are a match to TRBD2. This CDR3 has 14 amino acids. Looked up from germline, CDR1 is SNHLY and CDR2 is FYNNEI. J gave up 3 bases and V 4 bases, and 2 bases lay outside the gene matches. DNA for the CDR3: TGTGCCAGCAGTGCGGGACTAGGCTACAATGAGCAGTTCTTC. It yields the protein CASSAGLGYNEQFF.

The CDR3 sequence: CATSPAPTGILNTEAFF. The CDR3 DNA reads TGTGCCACCAGCCCAGCCCCTACCGGGATTTTGAACACTGAAGCTTTCTTT. The V gene is TRBV15, the J gene TRBJ1-1; no clear D. This CDR3 region has 17 residues. Trimming stripped 5 bases from V and 0 bases from J, with 19 bases between. Germline values: CDR1 LNHNV, CDR2 YYDKDF (reference sequence).

The V call is TRBV13, the J call TRBJ2-7; perhaps TRBD1 as D (5 bases). The CDR3 is 12 residues long. V lost 5 bases and J lost 5, with 10 bases in between. Per the germline V gene, CDR1 is PRHDT and CDR2 is FYEKMQ (reference sequence). The DNA of the CDR3 is TGTGCCAGCAGCCGACAGACCCACGAGCAGTACTTC. Encoded protein: CASSRQTHEQYF.

The chain uses TRBV25-1 and TRBJ2-5; a possible D gene is TRBD2 (6 bases). V was cut by 5 bases and J by 4 bases, with 14 bases left in between. This CDR3 comprises 14 residues. Looked up from germline, CDR1 is MGHDK and CDR2 is SYGVNS. Here the CDR3 DNA reads TGTGCCAGCAGTCATCCGCTGGGGGGAGAGACCCAGTACTTC. It encodes CASSHPLGGETQYF.

This clonotype showed up just a few times. The V call is TRBV3-1, the J call TRBJ2-3, with D maybe TRBD1 (5 bases). CDR1 is LGHDT and CDR2 is YNNKEL in the germline V gene (reference sequence). V lost 3 bases and J 2 bases, leaving 18 bases between the germline ends. The CDR3 is 17 residues long. The CDR3 DNA follows: TGTGCCAGCAGCCACGGGTTAAGGGGCTCACACACAGATACGCAGTATTTT. Translated: CASSHGLRGSHTDTQYF.

This clonotype was counted between two and nine times. The chain links TRBV11-2 to TRBJ2-1, with TRBD2 matching 11 bases. CDR1 and CDR2 from the germline V gene are SGHAT and FQNNGV. This CDR3 spans 20 amino acids. V trimming: 0 bases; J trimming: 0 bases; junction bases outside the gene matches: 10. The CDR3 DNA reads as TGTGCCAGCAGCTTAGACCCACTAGCGGGAGTGAGGAGCTCCTACAATGAGCAGTTCTTC. Translation gives CASSLDPLAGVRSSYNEQFF.

V is TRBV20-1 and J is TRBJ2-5, with D hard to call. The CDR3 is made up of 15 amino acids. V was shortened by 5 bases and J by 1 base, with 17 bases between the two germline ends. CDR1 is DFQATT and CDR2 is SNEGSKA in the germline V gene (reference sequence). This CDR3 reads CSAPGHGSIQETQYF. The CDR3 DNA reads as TGCAGTGCTCCTGGCCATGGGTCGATCCAAGAGACCCAGTACTTC.

The chain is built from TRBV25-1 and TRBJ2-7; a weak D match, TRBD2 (6 bases). CDR3 length: 14 amino acids. Germline lookup yields CDR1 MGHDK and CDR2 SYGVNS. Between the trimmed V and J ends, which lost 3 bases and 3 bases, there was a span of 12 bases. The CDR3 spells CASSEGEALYEQYF. The CDR3 nucleotides are TGTGCCAGCAGTGAGGGGGAGGCACTCTACGAGCAGTACTTC.

V is TRBV3-1 and J is TRBJ1-6, with D perhaps matching TRBD1 (6 bases). The length of the CDR3 is 14 residues. Per the germline V gene, CDR1 is LGHDT and CDR2 is YNNKEL (reference sequence). V was trimmed by 3 bases and J by 8 bases, leaving 11 bases between them. CDR3 in amino acids: CASSHLSGDSPLHF. The CDR3 bases are TGTGCCAGCAGCCATCTGTCAGGGGATTCACCCCTCCACTTT.

This clonotype was found a few times. The chain joins TRBV2 to TRBJ2-3, with TRBD2 matching 8 bases. This CDR3 is built from 13 residues. The germline CDR1 and CDR2 sequences are SNHLY and FYNNEI. After removal of 10 bases from V and 4 bases from J, the junction contained 7 bases not matched to a gene. CDR3 nucleotides: TGTGCCACCTCAGGACTAGCCGCAGATACGCAGTATTTT. Its translation is CATSGLAADTQYF.

The CDR3 sequence: CAISEGTGQGQPQHF. Here the CDR3 DNA reads TGTGCCATCAGTGAGGGGACAGGGCAGGGTCAGCCCCAGCATTTT. The chain uses TRBV10-3 and TRBJ1-5; 9 bases fit TRBD1. From germline, CDR1 is ENHRY and CDR2 SYGVKD. The V gene end was trimmed by 2 bases and the J gene end by 6 bases; junction bases not matched to a gene: 5. The CDR3 is made up of 15 amino acids.

The chain carries TRBV5-5 and TRBJ2-7; the match to TRBD1 covers 7 bases. Losses at the gene ends were 0 bases for V and 5 bases for J; bases not matched to a gene: 5. From germline, CDR1 is SGHKS and CDR2 YYEKEE (reference sequence). The CDR3 is 14 residues long. CDR3 coding DNA: TGTGCCAGCAGCTTGGGACAGGGTTTGCACGAGCAGTACGTC. It is translated as CASSLGQGLHEQYV.

This clonotype appeared a single time. The chain links TRBV12-3 or TRBV12-4 to TRBJ2-3; 14 nucleotides align to TRBD2. The V and J ends lost 4 bases and 5 bases, in that order; junction bases with no gene match: 8. The CDR3 extends over 17 amino acids. The CDR3 here is CASSYDTGTSGRDTQYF. The CDR3 nucleotides read TGTGCCAGCAGTTACGACACGGGGACTAGCGGGAGAGATACGCAGTATTTT.

The rearrangement uses TRBV5-1 and TRBJ2-1; a possible D gene is TRBD2 (5 bases). V was shortened by 0 bases and J by 7 bases, with 11 bases between the two germline ends. This CDR3 is 14 amino acids long. Germline V gene sequence: CDR1 SGHRS, CDR2 YFSETQ. CDR3 in amino acids: CASSLDIALNEQFF. For the CDR3, the DNA is TGCGCCAGCAGCTTGGACATAGCGTTGAATGAGCAGTTCTTC.

Details on this clonotype: Compared with germline, one end of the junction differs, possibly owing to a read error. The V gene is TRBV7-9, the J gene TRBJ1-6; a possible D gene is TRBD1 (5 bases). This CDR3 comprises 13 residues. The germline gives CDR1 SEHNR, CDR2 FQNEAQ (reference sequence). This CDR3 is CASGGYGNSPPHF. In DNA form, the CDR3 reads TGTGCCAGCGGGGGGTATGGGAATTCACCCCCCCACTTT.